The 15 T cell receptor beta chains reported below all come from one sample, sequenced in a study of persistence of HIV-infected CD4 T cells. This was the immunoSEQ version 4 assay in survey mode. Some clones are missing from TCRdb's copy, which holds only in-frame ones; the method was immunoSEQ multiplex PCR. The sample records about 33,000 clones, 75% to 90% being singletons. Cells were stimulated with overlapping HIV-1 Gag 15-mer peptides. CD40L/CD69 double-negative CD45RO-high memory CD4+ T cells were collected. The antigens these receptors bind are not known. Sequencing used cultured CD4+ T cells from PBMCs, obtained from a patient who received antiretroviral therapy. The receptor source for this set is an adult with HIV. The donor label of this sample is uncertain.

The chain employs TRBV4-1 and TRBJ2-3, with 11 bases lining up with TRBD2. Looked up from germline, CDR1 is MGHRA and CDR2 is YSYEKL. Losses at the gene ends were 0 bases for V and 4 bases for J; bases not matched to a gene: 15. The CDR3 runs to 20 residues. The CDR3 here is CASSQEANVAGGLFSDTQYF. The CDR3 DNA follows: TGCGCCAGCAGCCAAGAAGCGAATGTAGCGGGGGGGCTGTTTTCAGATACGCAGTATTTT.

V usage is TRBV10-3 and J usage is TRBJ1-4, with D unresolved. The CDR3 spans 13 residues. Trimming cost V 4 bases and J 5 bases, with 8 bases left between them. Germline loops: CDR1 ENHRY, CDR2 SYGVKD. The CDR3: CAISVSPNEKLFF. As DNA, the CDR3 is TGTGCCATCAGTGTGAGCCCAAATGAAAAACTGTTTTTT.

The rearrangement joins TRBV18 to TRBJ1-2; tentative D call: TRBD1 (5 bases). The V gene lost 4 bases and the J gene lost 9 bases, with 15 bases spanning the gap. The CDR3 has 13 residues. The germline V gene encodes CDR1 KGHSH and CDR2 LQKENI. CDR3 DNA: TGTGCCAGCTCACAGGCGGCCGAGGGACGCTACACCTTC. Its translation is CASSQAAEGRYTF.

The chain recombines TRBV20-1 with TRBJ1-5; D not resolved. The CDR3 runs 15 residues. The germline V gene encodes CDR1 DFQATT and CDR2 SNEGSKA (reference sequence). Trimming stripped 3 bases from V and 2 bases from J, with 14 bases between. DNA of the CDR3: TGCAGTGCTAGTGTATCATCTGGGGGCAATCAGCCCCAGCATTTT. Residues: CSASVSSGGNQPQHF.

The gene calls are TRBV6-6 and TRBJ1-1, with 11 bases lining up with TRBD1. Germline assignment: CDR1 MNHNY and CDR2 SVGAGI (reference sequence). J gave up 3 bases and V 5 bases, and 11 bases lay outside the gene matches. The CDR3 spans 17 residues. The CDR3 loop reads CASSPRTGGAQDTEAFF. CDR3 nucleotides: TGTGCCAGCAGTCCCCGGACAGGGGGCGCTCAGGACACTGAAGCTTTCTTT.

The V call is TRBV7-8, the J call TRBJ1-1; no firm D call. This CDR3 contains 15 residues. Looked up from germline, CDR1 is SGHVS and CDR2 is FQNEAQ. The ends were cut back, 5 bases at V and 1 base at J, with 14 bases in the middle. CDR3 in amino acids: CASSLSGIANTEAFF. The CDR3 nucleotides are TGTGCCAGCAGCCTATCTGGTATCGCGAACACTGAAGCTTTCTTT.

Here the CDR3 DNA reads TGCGCCAGCAGCTTGGAAACAGGGGGCGATCAGCCCCAGCATTTT. Translation: CASSLETGGDQPQHF. The gene calls are TRBV5-1 and TRBJ1-5; 9 positions match TRBD1. Germline CDR1 SGHRS, CDR2 YFSETQ. Trimming at V came to 0 bases and at J to 5 bases, leaving 3 bases not matched to a gene. The CDR3 extends over 15 amino acids.

This chain uses TRBV5-4 with TRBJ1-1, with D possibly being TRBD1 (6 bases). This CDR3 is 13 amino acids long. Deletions cut 4 bases from V and 4 bases from J, with 11 bases between. CDR1 SGHNT and CDR2 YYREEE come from the germline V gene (reference sequence). CDR3 DNA: TGTGCCAGCAGCATAACAGGGACCACTGAAGCTTTCTTT. It codes for CASSITGTTEAFF.

This clone has just one count. The V and J genes are TRBV19 and TRBJ2-3, with TRBD2 matching 10 bases. This CDR3 has 16 residues. J was trimmed by 4 bases and V by 7 bases; bases with no gene match: 11. Germline V lookup: CDR1 LNHDA, CDR2 SQIVND (reference sequence). The CDR3 loop is CASKASAGGPADTQYF. The CDR3 DNA reads TGTGCCAGTAAGGCATCAGCGGGGGGGCCGGCAGATACGCAGTATTTT. Looking up the rest from reference TRBV19 and TRBJ2-3 gives the full variable domain: DGGITQSPKYLFRKEGQNVTLSCEQNLNHDAMYWYRQDPGQGLRLIYYSQIVNDFQKGDIAEGYSVSREKKESFPLTVTSAQKNPTAFYLCASKASAGGPADTQYFGPGTRLTVL.

V gene TRBV18 combines with J gene TRBJ1-2; 7 bases align to TRBD1. This CDR3 contains 14 residues. Trimming at V came to 2 bases and at J to 2 bases, leaving 2 bases not matched to a gene. Germline V CDR1 and CDR2: KGHSH, LQKENI. CDR3: CASSPGGQNYGYTF. As DNA, the CDR3 is TGTGCCAGCTCACCAGGGGGACAGAACTATGGCTACACCTTC.

The V and J genes are TRBV5-4 and TRBJ2-2; D is ambiguous. Between the trimmed V and J ends, which lost 4 bases and 5 bases, there was a span of 27 bases. In germline, CDR1 is SGHNT, CDR2 YYREEE (reference sequence). There are 19 residues in the CDR3. This chain's CDR3 is CASSQAASNLFSRTGELFF. The CDR3 DNA reads TGTGCCAGCAGCCAAGCAGCTAGTAACCTTTTTTCGAGGACCGGGGAGCTGTTTTTT.

The rearrangement links TRBV30 to TRBJ2-4, with D perhaps matching TRBD1 (5 bases). The V end lost 1 base, the J end lost 12 bases, and 7 bases lay between the germline ends. The CDR3 totals 10 residues. Germline CDR1 GTSNPN, CDR2 SVGIG (reference sequence). This CDR3 is CAWSGTTQYF. The CDR3 DNA reads TGTGCCTGGAGTGGGACAACTCAGTACTTC.

The chain recombines TRBV7-6 with TRBJ2-1; 9 nucleotides align to TRBD2. CDR1 and CDR2 from the germline V gene are SGHVS and FNYEAQ. The CDR3 covers 13 residues. J gave up 11 bases and V 3 bases, and 5 bases lay outside the gene matches. CDR3 sequence (DNA): TGTGCCAGCAGCTTCGCTAGCGGGGCTAAGCAGTTCTTC. It codes for CASSFASGAKQFF.

The V and J genes are TRBV6-5 and TRBJ1-1; D is ambiguous. CDR1 is MNHEY and CDR2 is SVGAGI in the germline V gene. The CDR3 length is 13 residues. Trimming stripped 2 bases from V and 5 bases from J, with 9 bases between. This chain's CDR3 is CASSYHRQTEAFF. The CDR3 bases are TGTGCCAGCAGTTACCATAGACAAACTGAAGCTTTCTTT.

This clone came up once. The chain uses TRBV10-3 and TRBJ2-5, with TRBD2 matching over 7 bases. Germline trimming cut 4 bases from V and 9 bases from J; bases unmatched to any gene: 8. Germline CDR1 and CDR2: ENHRY and SYGVKD. The CDR3 runs 13 residues. The CDR3 protein is CAISVDGGSAQYF. The CDR3, as DNA: TGTGCCATCAGTGTCGACGGGGGGTCGGCCCAGTACTTC.